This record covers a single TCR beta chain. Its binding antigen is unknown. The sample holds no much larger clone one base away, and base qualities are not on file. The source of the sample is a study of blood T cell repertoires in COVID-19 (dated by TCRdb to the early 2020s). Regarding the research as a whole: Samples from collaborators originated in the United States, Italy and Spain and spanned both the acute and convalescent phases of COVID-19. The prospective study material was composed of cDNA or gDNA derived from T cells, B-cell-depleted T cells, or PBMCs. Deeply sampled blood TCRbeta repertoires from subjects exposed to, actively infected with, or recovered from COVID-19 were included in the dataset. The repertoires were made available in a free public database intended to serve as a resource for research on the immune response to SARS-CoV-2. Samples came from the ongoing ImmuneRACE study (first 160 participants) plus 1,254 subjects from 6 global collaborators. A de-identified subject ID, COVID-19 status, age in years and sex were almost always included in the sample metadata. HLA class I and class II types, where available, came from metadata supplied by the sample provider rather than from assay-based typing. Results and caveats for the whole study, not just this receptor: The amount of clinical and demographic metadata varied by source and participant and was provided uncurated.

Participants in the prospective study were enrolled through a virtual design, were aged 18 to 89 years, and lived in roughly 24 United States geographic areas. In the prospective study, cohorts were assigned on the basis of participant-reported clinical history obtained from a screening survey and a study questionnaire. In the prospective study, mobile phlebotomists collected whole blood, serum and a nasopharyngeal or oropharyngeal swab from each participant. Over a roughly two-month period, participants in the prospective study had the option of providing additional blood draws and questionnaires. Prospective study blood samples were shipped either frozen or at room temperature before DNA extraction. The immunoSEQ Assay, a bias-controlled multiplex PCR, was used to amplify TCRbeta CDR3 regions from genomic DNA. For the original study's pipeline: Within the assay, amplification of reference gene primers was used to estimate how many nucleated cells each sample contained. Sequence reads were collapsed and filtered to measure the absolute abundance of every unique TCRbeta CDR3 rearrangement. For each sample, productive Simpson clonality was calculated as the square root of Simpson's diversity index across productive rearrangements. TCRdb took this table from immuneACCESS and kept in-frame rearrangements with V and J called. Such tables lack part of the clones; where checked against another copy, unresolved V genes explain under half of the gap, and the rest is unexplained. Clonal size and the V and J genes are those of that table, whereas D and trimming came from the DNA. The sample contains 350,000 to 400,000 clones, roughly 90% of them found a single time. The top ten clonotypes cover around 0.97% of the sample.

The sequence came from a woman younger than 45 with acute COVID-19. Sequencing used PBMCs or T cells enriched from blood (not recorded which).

The DNA sequence reads TGTGCCAGCAGCTTCGAGGCCCCGATTGGAAACACCATATATTTT. It translates to CASSFEAPIGNTIYF. This sequence uses TRBV7-2 and TRBJ1-3; the D gene identity is not certain. The cysteine opens and the phenylalanine closes a CDR3 of 15 amino acids. Solely the CDR3 DNA is kept, with 45 bases framed from the first base. At the junction V is shortened by 3 bases and J by 3 bases, with 12 bases in between. The germline V gene specifies SGHTA as CDR1 and FQGNSA as CDR2.